These 8 T cell receptor beta chains share one sample of origin, sequenced in a study of T cell changes during pregnancy in multiple sclerosis. Sequencing was performed with immunoSEQ multiplex PCR; in TCRdb, only in-frame clones are kept and a portion is missing. This table has about 64,000 clones, about 90% appearing once. The source was peripheral blood, collected in the second trimester of pregnancy. Source of these receptors: a female donor in good health, enrolled as a control in a pregnancy study.

J is TRBJ2-7 and V is TRBV30; 8 nucleotides agree with TRBD2. Trimming at V came to 1 base and at J to 3 bases, leaving 2 bases not matched to a gene. Germline V lookup: CDR1 GTSNPN, CDR2 SVGIG (reference sequence). CDR3 length equals 13 residues. The CDR3 sequence: CAWSAGGVYEQYF. CDR3 DNA sequence: TGTGCCTGGAGTGCCGGGGGGGTCTACGAGCAGTACTTC.

This clone is termed medium-sized. The V call is TRBV6-1, the J call TRBJ1-5; possibly TRBD1 for D (6 bases). This CDR3 contains 16 residues. Germline V gene data show CDR1 as MNHNS and CDR2 as SASEGT. The germline V and J ends were trimmed by 4 bases and 6 bases, with 19 bases remaining between them. The CDR3 loop reads CASSARGARVSQPQHF. In DNA, the CDR3 is TGTGCCAGCAGTGCCCGGGGGGCTAGAGTCTCTCAGCCCCAGCATTTT.

In its sample, this clone was seen once. The V and J genes are TRBV27 and TRBJ2-1, with 7 bases lining up with TRBD2. This CDR3 has 14 amino acids. The J segment lost 8 bases and the V segment lost 2 bases, leaving 6 bases of the junction unmatched. Germline lookup yields CDR1 MNHEY and CDR2 SMNVEV (reference sequence). The CDR3 nucleotides read TGTGCCAGCAGTTTACGGGAGGTATGGTATGAGCAGTTCTTC. Translation: CASSLREVWYEQFF.

The J gene is TRBJ2-3, the V gene TRBV7-9; the match to TRBD2 covers 11 bases. With 5 bases clipped from V and 5 bases from J, the junction kept 12 bases outside the gene matches. CDR1 and CDR2 (germline): SEHNR, FQNEAQ (reference sequence). This CDR3 region has 17 residues. CDR3 sequence reads: CASSGILLAGALDTQYF. CDR3 sequence (DNA): TGTGCCAGCAGCGGGATCTTACTAGCGGGAGCTCTAGATACGCAGTATTTT.

This clone was seen only once. CDR3 DNA: TGTGCCAGCAGCCAAGACGAGGGGACCCAGTACTTC. Its protein product is CASSQDEGTQYF. The genes are TRBV4-2 and TRBJ2-5; maybe TRBD2 (5 bases). The V end lost 0 bases, the J end lost 7 bases, and 6 bases lay between the germline ends. CDR3 length equals 12 residues. Germline CDR1 LGHNA, CDR2 YNFKEQ.

J is TRBJ2-7 and V is TRBV6-1; possibly TRBD1 for D (5 bases). The CDR3 length is 16 residues. The V end was cut by 4 bases, the J end by 6 bases, with 22 bases between. Germline lookup yields CDR1 MNHNS and CDR2 SASEGT. DNA for the CDR3: TGTGCCAGCAGTGGAACCTCAGGGTCGCGTTTAAGCGAGCAGTACTTC. This encodes CASSGTSGSRLSEQYF.

This sequence joins TRBV6-4 and TRBJ2-2; TRBD2 matches at 11 bases. The CDR3 runs 16 residues. V shed 5 bases, J shed 2 bases, and the junction held 4 bases outside the gene matches. Germline values: CDR1 MRHNA, CDR2 SNTAGT. The CDR3 here is CASSRTSGFNTGELFF. The CDR3 coding sequence is TGTGCCAGCAGTAGGACTAGCGGGTTTAACACCGGGGAGCTGTTTTTT.

The rearrangement links TRBV29-1 to TRBJ1-1; D might be TRBD1 (6 bases). Per germline, CDR1 SQVTM and CDR2 ANQGSEA. The V end lost 5 bases, the J end lost 2 bases, and 9 bases lay between the germline ends. The CDR3 sequence is 12 residues long. CDR3 nucleotide sequence: TGCAGCGTTAAGGGACATAACACTGAAGCTTTCTTT. Its translation: CSVKGHNTEAFF.